A selection of T cell receptor beta chains follows, all from one sample in a study of cytomegalovirus exposure and HLA in healthy donors. Here immunoSEQ multiplex PCR was the method, and the copy in TCRdb shows in-frame clones only, minus some. The sample includes some 200,000 clones, around 83% of them seen just once. Sequencing used PBMCs. These receptor sequences come from a young woman in good health and CMV-seronegative. Both conserved end residues are part of each CDR3. The D gene is left open where the match is weak. Clone size is shown for a subset of rows, as once, few, many or a class of expanded clone.

CDR3aa,CDR3nt,d_gene,abundance,v_gene,j_gene
CASSESAGFLETQYF,TGTGCCAGCAGTGAATCGGCAGGGTTTCTAGAGACCCAGTACTTC,-,-,TRBV25-1,TRBJ2-5
CASSWDRGLGQPQHF,TGTGCCAGCAGTTGGGACAGGGGGCTCGGTCAGCCCCAGCATTTT,TRBD1,-,TRBV28,TRBJ1-5
CASSLFPAAYQETQYF,TGTGCCAGCAGTTTATTTCCAGCGGCGTACCAAGAGACCCAGTACTTC,-,-,TRBV28,TRBJ2-5
CASSGGQGVYGYTF,TGTGCCAGCAGCGGTGGACAGGGGGTTTATGGCTACACCTTC,TRBD1,-,TRBV7-9,TRBJ1-2
CASSSEGQGFGNTIYF,TGTGCCAGCAGCTCCGAGGGACAGGGTTTTGGAAACACCATATATTTT,TRBD1,-,TRBV7-2,TRBJ1-3
CAWSRGTTTNEKLFF,TGTGCCTGGAGCCGCGGGACGACGACTAATGAAAAACTGTTTTTT,-,-,TRBV30,TRBJ1-4
CASSPRGVNYGYTF,TGTGCCAGCAGCCCCAGGGGCGTTAACTATGGCTACACCTTC,-,-,TRBV7-9,TRBJ1-2
CASSLGGGAGGIYEQYF,TGTGCCAGCAGTTTAGGGGGTGGGGCGGGAGGGATCTACGAGCAGTACTTC,TRBD2,-,TRBV28,TRBJ2-7
CASSQAVDGELFF,TGCGCCAGCAGCCAGGCTGTTGACGGGGAGCTGTTTTTT,-,few,TRBV4-1,TRBJ2-2
CASSIAGGLVTDTQYF,TGTGCCAGTAGTATCGCGGGAGGGCTAGTAACAGATACGCAGTATTTT,TRBD2,-,TRBV19,TRBJ2-3
CASSLMSTGSTEAFF,TGTGCCAGCAGTTTAATGTCTACAGGGAGCACTGAAGCTTTCTTT,-,-,TRBV28,TRBJ1-1
CASSYGGTGSTDTQYF,TGTGCCAGCAGTTACGGCGGGACAGGGAGCACAGATACGCAGTATTTT,TRBD1,-,TRBV6-6,TRBJ2-3
CASSQVLGSGEQYF,TGCGCCAGCAGCCAAGTTTTAGGGTCGGGGGAGCAGTACTTC,-,-,TRBV4-1,TRBJ2-7
CASSGDSGNTIYF,TGCGCCAGCAGTGGAGACTCTGGAAACACCATATATTTT,-,-,TRBV10-1,TRBJ1-3
CAWGPGQGNSPLHF,TGTGCCTGGGGACCGGGACAGGGGAATTCACCCCTCCACTTT,TRBD1,-,TRBV30,TRBJ1-6
CAWSGGRGDTGELFF,TGTGCCTGGAGTGGGGGGCGTGGGGACACCGGGGAGCTGTTTTTT,-,-,TRBV30,TRBJ2-2
CASSLPGQGGTSGSEQYF,TGCGCCAGCAGCTTACCGGGACAGGGCGGGACTAGCGGGAGCGAGCAGTACTTC,TRBD2,-,TRBV5-1,TRBJ2-7
CASRRDYTEQFF,TGTGCCAGCCGCCGGGACTATACTGAGCAGTTCTTC,TRBD2,-,TRBV27,TRBJ2-1
CASGGQPQHF,TGTGCCAGCGGAGGTCAGCCCCAGCATTTT,-,-,TRBV28,TRBJ1-5
CASSVGRGTEAFF,TGTGCCAGCAGCGTAGGTAGGGGCACTGAAGCTTTCTTT,-,-,TRBV9,TRBJ1-1
CASSYVAGVVSGELFF,TGTGCCAGCAGTTACGTAGCGGGAGTAGTTTCCGGGGAGCTGTTTTTT,TRBD2,-,TRBV6-6,TRBJ2-2
CASSEFRADTQYF,TGCGCCAGCAGTGAGTTCCGAGCAGATACGCAGTATTTT,-,-,TRBV10-2,TRBJ2-3
CASRFSGSRPGELFF,TGTGCCAGCAGATTTAGCGGGAGCCGCCCCGGGGAGCTGTTTTTT,TRBD2,once,TRBV28,TRBJ2-2
CASSMRGARETQYF,TGTGCCAGTAGTATGCGGGGGGCGCGAGAGACCCAGTACTTC,TRBD2,-,TRBV19,TRBJ2-5
CASSERDTGELFF,TGTGCCAGCAGTGAGAGGGACACCGGGGAGCTGTTTTTT,-,-,TRBV6-1,TRBJ2-2
CASSQEDSNYGYTF,TGCGCCAGCAGCCAGGAGGATTCTAACTATGGCTACACTTTC,-,-,TRBV4-3,TRBJ1-2
CASSLWSSGKADTQYF,TGCGCCAGCAGCTTGTGGTCTAGCGGGAAGGCAGATACGCAGTATTTT,TRBD2,-,TRBV5-1,TRBJ2-3
CASSQSPNQPQHF,TGTGCCAGCAGCCAGTCCCCAAATCAGCCCCAGCATTTT,-,-,TRBV9,TRBJ1-5
CSVGQGATDTQYF,TGCAGCGTTGGGCAGGGGGCCACAGATACGCAGTATTTT,TRBD1,-,TRBV29-1,TRBJ2-3